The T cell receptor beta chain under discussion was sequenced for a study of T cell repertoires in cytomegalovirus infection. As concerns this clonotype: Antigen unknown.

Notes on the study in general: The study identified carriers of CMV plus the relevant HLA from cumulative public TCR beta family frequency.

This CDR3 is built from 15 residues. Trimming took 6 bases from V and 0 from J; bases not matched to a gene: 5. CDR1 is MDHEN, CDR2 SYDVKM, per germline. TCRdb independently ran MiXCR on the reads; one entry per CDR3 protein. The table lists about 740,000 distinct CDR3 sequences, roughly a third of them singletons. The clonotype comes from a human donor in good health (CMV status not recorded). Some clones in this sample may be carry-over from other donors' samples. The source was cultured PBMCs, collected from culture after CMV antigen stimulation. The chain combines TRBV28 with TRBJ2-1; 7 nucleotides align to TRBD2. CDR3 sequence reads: CASSTSASSYNEQFF. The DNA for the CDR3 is TGTGCCAGCAGCACTAGCGCTAGCTCCTACAATGAGCAGTTCTTC.